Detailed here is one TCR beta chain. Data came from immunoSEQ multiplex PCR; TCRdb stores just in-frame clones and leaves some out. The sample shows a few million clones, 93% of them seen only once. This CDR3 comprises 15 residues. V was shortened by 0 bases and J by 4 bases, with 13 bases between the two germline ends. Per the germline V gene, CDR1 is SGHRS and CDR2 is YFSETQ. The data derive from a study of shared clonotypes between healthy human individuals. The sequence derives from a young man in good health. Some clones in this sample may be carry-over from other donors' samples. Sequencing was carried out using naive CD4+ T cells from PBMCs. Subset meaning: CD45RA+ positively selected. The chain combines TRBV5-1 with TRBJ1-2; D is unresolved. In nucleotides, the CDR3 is TGCGCCAGCAGCTTGGGCTACCCCGGGAGCTATGGCTACACCTTC. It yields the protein CASSLGYPGSYGYTF.